Listed here are 18 T cell receptor beta chains from one sample, sequenced in a study of blood T cell repertoires in COVID-19. Sequencing used immunoSEQ multiplex PCR; TCRdb keeps in-frame clones, though not all of them. The repertoire holds 350,000 to 400,000 clones, with around 92% as singletons. The sample taken for sequencing was PBMCs or T cells enriched from blood (not recorded which). Every receptor here comes from a woman in her thirties who had recovered from COVID-19.

The J gene is TRBJ2-1, the V gene TRBV10-1, with TRBD2 matching over 9 bases. The CDR3 sequence is 16 residues long. Germline-derived CDR1 and CDR2 are WNHNN and SYGVQD (reference sequence). The V and J ends lost 0 bases and 4 bases, in that order; junction bases with no gene match: 4. The CDR3 sequence: CASSESGTSSYNEQFF. The CDR3 DNA reads as TGCGCCAGCAGTGAGTCCGGGACTAGCTCTTACAATGAGCAGTTCTTC.

This chain uses TRBV9 with TRBJ1-3, with D possibly being TRBD1 (6 bases). V lost 4 bases and J 4 bases, leaving 15 bases between the germline ends. This CDR3 is 15 amino acids long. CDR1 is SGDLS and CDR2 is YYNGEE in the germline V gene. CDR3 in amino acids: CASSPEQGAGNTIYF. CDR3 in DNA: TGTGCCAGCAGCCCCGAACAGGGCGCCGGAAACACCATATATTTT. Full variable domain (outside the CDR3, taken from reference TRBV9 and TRBJ1-3): DSGVTQTPKHLITATGQRVTLRCSPRSGDLSVYWYQQSLDQGLQFLIQYYNGEERAKGNILERFSAQQFPDLHSELNLSSLELGDSALYFCASSPEQGAGNTIYFGEGSWLTVV.

The table lists this clone with a count of one. The CDR3 reads CASMNTGTGDTEAFF. The CDR3 DNA reads as TGTGCCAGCATGAATACCGGGACAGGGGATACTGAAGCTTTCTTT. The chain couples TRBV3-1 (or the pseudogene TRBV3-2) to TRBJ1-1; TRBD1 matches at 10 bases. The CDR3 is 15 residues long. From germline, CDR1 is LGHDT and CDR2 YNNKEL (reference sequence). The ends lost 7 bases at V and 5 bases at J; junction bases unmatched: 10.

This CDR3 is CASSLRGFMNTEAFF. CDR3 DNA: TGCGCCAGCAGCTTGAGGGGATTCATGAACACTGAAGCTTTCTTT. The chain has TRBV5-1 and TRBJ1-1, with D possibly TRBD1 on 5 matching bases. Germline CDR1 SGHRS, CDR2 YFSETQ. The CDR3 has 15 residues. V lost 1 base and J lost 0, with 10 bases in between.

The sample holds a few counts of this clone. The CDR3 spells CASSLAGQGAFEQYF. CDR3 DNA: TGCGCCAGCAGCTTAGCGGGACAGGGGGCATTCGAGCAGTACTTC. The chain combines TRBV5-1 with TRBJ2-7; 12 bases line up with TRBD1. Trimming at V came to 2 bases and at J to 6 bases, leaving 6 bases not matched to a gene. The CDR3 length is 15 residues. Germline V CDR1 and CDR2: SGHRS, YFSETQ. The variable domain in full, completed from reference TRBV5-1 and TRBJ2-7, reads KAGVTQTPRYLIKTRGQQVTLSCSPISGHRSVSWYQQTPGQGLQFLFEYFSETQRNKGNFPGRFSGRQFSNSRSEMNVSTLELGDSALYLCASSLAGQGAFEQYFGPGTRLTVT.

The J gene is TRBJ1-4, the V gene TRBV7-9; 7 bases line up with TRBD1. V was pared by 4 bases and J by 5 bases, with 4 bases of the junction left unmatched. The germline gives CDR1 SEHNR, CDR2 FQNEAQ (reference sequence). CDR3 length: 14 residues. The CDR3 here is CASSWDRENEKLFF. CDR3 nucleotide sequence: TGTGCCAGCAGCTGGGACAGAGAAAATGAAAAACTGTTTTTT.

A word on this clone: Other DNA sequences in the same sample also yield this CDR3. The DNA for the CDR3 is TGTGCCAGCTCACCGGGACTTCAAGAGACCCAGTACTTC. Translated, it gives CASSPGLQETQYF. This chain uses TRBV18 with TRBJ2-5; D is perhaps TRBD2 (6 bases). The germline V gene has CDR1 KGHSH and CDR2 LQKENI. The CDR3 contains 13 residues. Deletions cut 3 bases from V and 2 bases from J, with 7 bases between. Full variable domain (missing parts from reference TRBV18 and TRBJ2-5): NAGVMQNPRHLVRRRGQEARLRCSPMKGHSHVYWYRQLPEEGLKFMVYLQKENIIDESGMPKERFSAEFPKEGPSILRIQQVVRGDSAAYFCASSPGLQETQYFGPGTRLLVL.

The chain carries TRBV19 and TRBJ2-7; 14 positions agree with TRBD2. The length of the CDR3 is 15 residues. V dropped 5 bases and J dropped 7; count of bases not matched to a gene: 7. The germline V gene has CDR1 LNHDA and CDR2 SQIVND (reference sequence). The CDR3 reads CASSFTTSGRGEQYF. The CDR3 nucleotides read TGTGCCAGTAGTTTCACGACTAGCGGGAGGGGTGAGCAGTACTTC.

This chain uses TRBV30 with TRBJ2-7; 7 bases are shared with TRBD1. Germline V CDR1 and CDR2: GTSNPN, SVGIG (reference sequence). J was trimmed by 2 bases and V by 5 bases; bases with no gene match: 3. CDR3 length: 12 residues. CDR3 in amino acids: CAWQGVTYEQYF. As DNA, the CDR3 is TGTGCCTGGCAGGGGGTAACCTACGAGCAGTACTTC. Combining the CDR3 with reference TRBV30 and TRBJ2-7 gives the whole variable domain SQTIHQWPATLVQPVGSPLSLECTVEGTSNPNLYWYRQAAGRGLQLLFYSVGIGQISSEVPQNLSASRPQDRQFILSSKKLLLSDSGFYLCAWQGVTYEQYFGPGTRLTVT.

Details on this clone: In the same sample, other DNA sequences code for this CDR3. This chain links TRBV30 with TRBJ2-1, with TRBD2 identical over 9 bases. Germline loops: CDR1 GTSNPN, CDR2 SVGIG (reference sequence). The V and J ends lost 0 bases and 10 bases, in that order; junction bases with no gene match: 10. CDR3 length: 15 residues. CDR3 in amino acids: CAWSVPGSGRGEQFF. CDR3 in DNA: TGTGCCTGGAGTGTACCGGGTAGCGGGAGAGGAGAGCAGTTCTTC.

V and J are TRBV11-2 and TRBJ2-7; TRBD1 matches 12 bases. Germline CDR1 SGHAT, CDR2 FQNNGV. The V gene end was trimmed by 6 bases and the J gene end by 4 bases; junction bases not matched to a gene: 19. CDR3 length equals 19 residues. The DNA for the CDR3 is TGTGCCAGCAGATCCACCTCAGGGACAGGGGGCGGAATTAGGTACGAGCAGTACTTC. Its translation: CASRSTSGTGGGIRYEQYF.

The chain links TRBV7-9 to TRBJ2-7; 9 bases are shared with TRBD1. V shed 5 bases, J shed 2 bases, and the junction held 10 bases outside the gene matches. This CDR3 is 16 amino acids long. Germline V gene lookup returns CDR1 SEHNR and CDR2 FQNEAQ (reference sequence). In DNA form, the CDR3 reads TGTGCCAGCAGCGCCCCGAGGGACAGGGAAGCCTACGAGCAGTACTTC. Protein sequence: CASSAPRDREAYEQYF.

J is TRBJ1-2 and V is TRBV5-5; 11 bases fit TRBD1. The CDR3 totals 15 residues. Per the germline V gene, CDR1 is SGHKS and CDR2 is YYEKEE (reference sequence). Trimming removed 4 bases from V and 6 bases from J; junction bases left unmatched: 8. CDR3 coding DNA: TGTGCCAGCAGCCCCCGGGACAGGGGGGTAGATGGCTACACCTTC. Protein sequence: CASSPRDRGVDGYTF. Full variable domain (outside the CDR3, taken from reference TRBV5-5 and TRBJ1-2): DAGVTQSPTHLIKTRGQQVTLRCSPISGHKSVSWYQQVLGQGPQFIFQYYEKEERGRGNFPDRFSARQFPNYSSELNVNALLLGDSALYLCASSPRDRGVDGYTFGSGTRLTVV.

The genes are TRBV4-1 and TRBJ2-3, with 7 nucleotides matching TRBD1. CDR1 is MGHRA, CDR2 YSYEKL, per germline. V lost 4 bases and J lost 2; bases outside the gene matches: 9. The CDR3 is 16 residues long. The CDR3 DNA reads as TGCGCCAGCAGCCCGACCGACAGGGCCCTCACAGATACGCAGTATTTT. Its protein is CASSPTDRALTDTQYF.

The genes are TRBV7-9 and TRBJ2-1, with unresolved D. The V and J ends lost 5 bases and 3 bases respectively, with 11 bases between them. The CDR3 loop spans 14 amino acids. The germline V gene encodes CDR1 SEHNR and CDR2 FQNEAQ (reference sequence). The CDR3 sequence: CASSPKSLYNEQFF. The CDR3 DNA sequence: TGTGCCAGCAGCCCCAAGAGCCTCTACAATGAGCAGTTCTTC.

The V and J genes are TRBV9 and TRBJ2-1, with D unresolved. This CDR3 contains 14 residues. Germline CDR1 and CDR2: SGDLS and YYNGEE. Trimming took off 3 bases at V and 4 bases at J, with 11 bases between the two ends. The CDR3 is CASSGSRPYNEQFF. In DNA, the CDR3 is TGTGCCAGCAGCGGGTCGCGCCCTTACAATGAGCAGTTCTTC.

This clone has more than one count but fewer than ten. V usage is TRBV5-1 and J usage is TRBJ1-1, with a tentative D call TRBD1 (5 bases). The V gene lost 6 bases and the J gene lost 1 base, with 16 bases spanning the gap. The CDR3 is 15 residues long. Per the germline V gene, CDR1 is SGHRS and CDR2 is YFSETQ. As DNA, the CDR3 is TGCGCCAGCACGCGTGATGGGGCCTGGAACACTGAAGCTTTCTTT. Encoded protein: CASTRDGAWNTEAFF. The full variable domain, rest sourced from reference TRBV5-1 and TRBJ1-1, is KAGVTQTPRYLIKTRGQQVTLSCSPISGHRSVSWYQQTPGQGLQFLFEYFSETQRNKGNFPGRFSGRQFSNSRSEMNVSTLELGDSALYLCASTRDGAWNTEAFFGQGTRLTVV.

The J gene is TRBJ2-6, the V gene TRBV5-4; possibly TRBD1 for D (5 bases). The V end was cut by 5 bases, the J end by 2 bases, with 14 bases between. Germline V gives CDR1 SGHNT, CDR2 YYREEE (reference sequence). This CDR3 is 16 amino acids long. CDR3: CASSQIRAPGANVLTF. The CDR3 DNA is TGTGCCAGCAGTCAAATCAGGGCTCCTGGGGCCAACGTCCTGACTTTC.